This paragraph reports one T cell receptor (beta chain). At one boundary the junction diverges from the germline segment, which might be a read error. CD45RO-negative, CCR7-selected cells formed the naive CD8 fraction, which excluded terminally differentiated effector memory CD45RA+ cells. Clones were sequenced by immunoSEQ multiplex PCR, and TCRdb holds only the in-frame ones, with some missing. Of over 2 million clones listed, about 95% were seen once; the top ten hold 0.85% to 1.3%. The CDR3 has 16 amino acids. Germline V gives CDR1 MNHNY, CDR2 SVGAGI (reference sequence). The data derive from a study of shared clonotypes between healthy human individuals.

This TCR came from a man younger than 35 in good health. Specimen: naive CD8+ T cells sorted from blood. J is TRBJ2-2 and V is TRBV6-6; possible D gene TRBD2, 6 bases. This CDR3 reads CASSHSPGVDTGELFF. In nucleotides, the CDR3 is TGTGCCAGCAGTCACTCCCCGGGGGTGGACACCGGGGAGCTGTTTTTT.